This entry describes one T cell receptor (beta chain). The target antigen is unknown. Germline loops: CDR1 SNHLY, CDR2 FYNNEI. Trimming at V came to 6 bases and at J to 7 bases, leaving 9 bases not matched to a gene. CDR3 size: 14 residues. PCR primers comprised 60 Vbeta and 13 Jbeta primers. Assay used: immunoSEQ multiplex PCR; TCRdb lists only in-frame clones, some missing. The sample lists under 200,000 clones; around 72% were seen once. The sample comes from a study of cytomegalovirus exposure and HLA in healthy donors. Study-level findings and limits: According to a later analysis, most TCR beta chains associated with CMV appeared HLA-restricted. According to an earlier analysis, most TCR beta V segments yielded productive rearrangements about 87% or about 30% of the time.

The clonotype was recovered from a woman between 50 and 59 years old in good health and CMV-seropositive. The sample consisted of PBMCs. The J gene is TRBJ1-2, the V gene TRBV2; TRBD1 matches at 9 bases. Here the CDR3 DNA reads TGTGCCAGCAGAGCAACAGGGGGCGCCTCTGGCTACACCTTC. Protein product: CASRATGGASGYTF.